The T cell receptor beta chain under discussion was sequenced for a study of T cell repertoires in cytomegalovirus infection. For the study at large: In public TCR beta signatures, there were indications of both CMV infection and matching HLA type.

MiXCR was run by TCRdb on the reads, yielding one entry per CDR3 protein. The repertoire includes roughly 180,000 distinct CDR3 sequences, approximately 30% of them detected once, and about 31% sits in the top ten. Study results and caveats: CMV-specific TCR beta clonotypes restricted by HLA-C were the ones dominating the ex vivo response.

V shed 8 bases and J 1 base; nucleotides not matched to a gene: 3. This CDR3 is 13 amino acids long. Germline lookup yields CDR1 MNHEY and CDR2 SVGEGT. A remark on this clonotype: Its antigen is undetermined. A much more abundant neighbour one base away suggests this may be a read error.

The rearrangement joins TRBV6-2 or TRBV6-3 to TRBJ1-1; 8 nucleotides line up with TRBD1. This sequence originates from a human donor in good health (CMV status not recorded). Some clones in this sample may be carry-over from other donors' samples. The source material was PBMCs. As DNA, the CDR3 is TGTGCCAGCCAGGGGGCGGCGAACACTGAAGCTTTCTTT. Its protein is CASQGAANTEAFF.